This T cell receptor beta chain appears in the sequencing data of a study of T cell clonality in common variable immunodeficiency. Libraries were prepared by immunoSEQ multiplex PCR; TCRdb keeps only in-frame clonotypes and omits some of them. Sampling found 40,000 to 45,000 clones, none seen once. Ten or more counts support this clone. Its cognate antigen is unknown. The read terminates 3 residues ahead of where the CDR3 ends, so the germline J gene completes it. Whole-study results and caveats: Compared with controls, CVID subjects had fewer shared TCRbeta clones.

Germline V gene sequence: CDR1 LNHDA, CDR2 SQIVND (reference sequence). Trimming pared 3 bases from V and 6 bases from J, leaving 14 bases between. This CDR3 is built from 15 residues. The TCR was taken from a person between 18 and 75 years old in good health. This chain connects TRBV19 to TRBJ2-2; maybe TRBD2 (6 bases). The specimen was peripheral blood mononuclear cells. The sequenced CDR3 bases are TGTGCCAGTAGTATCCGGCGGGGCTTCGCCGGGGAG. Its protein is CASSIRRGFAGE. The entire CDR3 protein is CASSIRRGFAGELFF.